This entry lists 28 T cell receptor beta chains sequenced from one sample in a study of naive and memory T cell subsets. The treatment: skin biopsy from PPD injection site in Mantoux-positive individual. TCR cDNA received a 3' ligated oligonucleotide that carried a UMI. The SP2 primer and nested alpha and beta constant region primers amplified ligated cDNA in four rounds. Using its own MiXCR run on the UMI-ligation and nested PCR reads, TCRdb lists one record per CDR3 protein. The data show around 30,000 distinct CDR3 sequences, 6.5% to 8% seen once. The sample was skin, taken from a tuberculin skin test site. The receptors derive from an adult in good health.

Ten or more counts support this clonotype. The chain joins TRBV19 to TRBJ2-7; D might be TRBD2 (5 bases). CDR3 length: 14 amino acids. Trimming took 9 bases from V and 2 from J, leaving 17 bases between them. CDR1 LNHDA and CDR2 SQIVND come from the germline V gene (reference sequence). As DNA, the CDR3 is TGTGCCAGCCAACCAAACCGGGGTCCCTACGAGCAGTACTTC. It is translated as CASQPNRGPYEQYF.

This clonotype turned up a few times. The chain joins TRBV3-1 to TRBJ2-7; TRBD1 or TRBD2 may be the D gene (6 bases each). V was clipped by 4 bases and J by 7 bases, with 14 bases between them. From germline, CDR1 is LGHDT and CDR2 YNNKEL (reference sequence). The CDR3 consists of 13 residues. The CDR3 loop reads CASSLRRGVEQYF. The DNA for the CDR3 is TGTGCCAGCAGCCTCCGGAGGGGGGTTGAGCAGTACTTC.

This clonotype was counted ten times or more. This rearrangement joins TRBV7-9 to TRBJ2-3; D ambiguous. The CDR3 length is 12 residues. The ends were cut back, 8 bases at V and 5 bases at J, with 11 bases in the middle. The germline CDR1 and CDR2 sequences are SEHNR and FQNEAQ (reference sequence). CDR3 bases: TGTGCCAGCGGGCCGACCGGAGATACGCAGTATTTT. Protein product: CASGPTGDTQYF.

This clonotype has a handful of counts. This may stem from a read error, because a much larger clone lies one nucleotide away. V gene TRBV2 combines with J gene TRBJ2-1, with 9 bases that match TRBD1. Germline V CDR1 and CDR2: SNHLY, FYNNEI. Trimming at V came to 7 bases and at J to 7 bases, leaving 5 bases not matched to a gene. CDR3 length equals 13 residues. For the CDR3, the DNA is TGTGCCAGCAACTACGGGACAGGGAATGAGCAGTTCTTC. Protein: CASNYGTGNEQFF.

This clonotype was seen ten or more times. This sequence joins TRBV19 and TRBJ2-3; 12 nucleotides match TRBD1. Looked up from germline, CDR1 is LNHDA and CDR2 is SQIVND (reference sequence). The CDR3 length is 13 residues. The junction had 5 bases not matched to a gene; V was cut back by 10 bases and J by 6 bases. The CDR3, as DNA: TGTGCCACCGGGGACAGGGGGCTGGATACGCAGTATTTT. This translates into CATGDRGLDTQYF.

This clonotype came up many times. The CDR3 sequence is CATSLRTGDTEAFF. DNA of the CDR3: TGTGCCACCAGCCTACGGACAGGGGATACTGAAGCTTTCTTT. V and J are TRBV15 and TRBJ1-1; 9 nucleotides line up with TRBD1. The germline gives CDR1 LNHNV, CDR2 YYDKDF (reference sequence). The V gene end was trimmed by 5 bases and the J gene end by 5 bases; junction bases not matched to a gene: 6. CDR3 length: 14 amino acids.

This clonotype was picked up many times. The chain couples TRBV20-1 to TRBJ1-3, with D possibly matching TRBD1 (5 bases). The CDR3 sequence is 16 residues long. Germline assignment: CDR1 DFQATT and CDR2 SNEGSKA (reference sequence). The ends were cut back, 3 bases at V and 2 bases at J, with 17 bases in the middle. As DNA, the CDR3 is TGCAGTGCTAGCGGATCGCAAGGGACGGCTGGAAACACCATATATTTT. This sequence encodes CSASGSQGTAGNTIYF.

V usage is TRBV20-1 and J usage is TRBJ2-2; the match to TRBD1 covers 10 bases. Germline trimming cut 0 bases from V and 4 bases from J; bases unmatched to any gene: 2. Per the germline V gene, CDR1 is DFQATT and CDR2 is SNEGSKA (reference sequence). CDR3 size: 15 residues. The CDR3: CSAREGTGATGELFF. In nucleotides, the CDR3 is TGCAGTGCTAGAGAGGGGACAGGGGCCACCGGGGAGCTGTTTTTT.

This clonotype was detected ten times or more. The CDR3 protein is CASSPLTLAPGYTF. The CDR3 bases are TGCGCCAGCAGCCCCCTTACCCTGGCTCCCGGCTACACCTTC. The chain carries TRBV5-1 and TRBJ1-2, with no clear D. This CDR3 comprises 14 residues. Germline V gene lookup returns CDR1 SGHRS and CDR2 YFSETQ. V lost 4 bases and J 8 bases, leaving 18 bases between the germline ends.

This clonotype has a count of ten or more. The chain uses TRBV9 and TRBJ1-2, with 11 bases fitting TRBD1. J lost 8 bases, V lost 4 bases, and 13 bases had no gene match. Germline CDR1 is SGDLS and CDR2 is YYNGEE. The CDR3 covers 16 residues. The CDR3 sequence: CASSPRLGQGARGYTF. In DNA form, the CDR3 reads TGTGCCAGCAGCCCCCGGCTAGGACAGGGGGCGCGAGGCTACACCTTC.

This chain connects TRBV19 to TRBJ2-6, with D perhaps being TRBD1 or TRBD2 (5 bases each). CDR1 and CDR2 from the germline V gene are LNHDA and SQIVND (reference sequence). Trimming took 5 bases from V and 1 from J, leaving 15 bases between them. This CDR3 has 17 amino acids. This CDR3 reads CASSLTGTSSGANVLTF. The CDR3 DNA sequence: TGTGCCAGTAGTTTGACCGGGACGTCTTCTGGGGCCAACGTCCTGACTTTC.

The table lists this clonotype with many counts. The DNA of the CDR3 is TGCAGTGCCCCATCCCTGGACAGGGGAGGCAATGAGCAGTTCTTC. Translation: CSAPSLDRGGNEQFF. The rearrangement joins TRBV20-1 to TRBJ2-1, with 9 bases lining up with TRBD1. Germline V gives CDR1 DFQATT, CDR2 SNEGSKA (reference sequence). This CDR3 has 15 amino acids. Unmatched junction bases numbered 12, after V lost 6 bases and J lost 6 bases.

In this sample, this clonotype turned up a few times. The rearrangement uses TRBV10-3 and TRBJ2-7, with a weak D call TRBD2 (5 bases). The V and J ends lost 8 bases and 3 bases respectively, with 11 bases between them. Germline CDR1 ENHRY, CDR2 SYGVKD. This CDR3 is 12 amino acids long. This CDR3 is CAIGLGSYEQYF. The CDR3, as DNA: TGTGCCATCGGTTTAGGGAGCTACGAGCAGTACTTC.

This clonotype was detected ten times or more. V usage is TRBV7-6 and J usage is TRBJ2-4; 12 bases match TRBD2. The CDR3 is 17 residues long. CDR1 and CDR2 (germline): SGHVS, FNYEAQ. Trimming took 5 bases from V and 8 from J; bases not matched to a gene: 13. The chain's CDR3 is CASSRRPSGGAVDIQYF. The DNA for the CDR3 is TGTGCCAGCAGCCGCCGCCCTAGCGGGGGGGCCGTAGACATTCAGTACTTC. Drawing the rest from reference TRBV7-6 and TRBJ2-4, the complete variable domain is GAGVSQSPRYKVTKRGQDVALRCDPISGHVSLYWYRQALGQGPEFLTYFNYEAQQDKSGLPNDRFSAERPEGSISTLTIQRTEQRDSAMYRCASSRRPSGGAVDIQYFGAGTRLSVL.

The chain carries TRBV20-1 and TRBJ1-2, with 9 bases that match TRBD1. This CDR3 is built from 15 residues. Germline V lookup: CDR1 DFQATT, CDR2 SNEGSKA (reference sequence). V was clipped by 2 bases and J by 4 bases; unmatched bases: 8. The CDR3 bases are TGCAGTGCTAGACCGACCGGACAGGGGACCTATGGCTACACCTTC. It yields the protein CSARPTGQGTYGYTF.

J is TRBJ2-7 and V is TRBV18; TRBD1 aligns across 9 bases. There are 13 residues in the CDR3. The ends lost 6 bases at V and 4 bases at J; junction bases unmatched: 4. Germline V gene lookup returns CDR1 KGHSH and CDR2 LQKENI. CDR3 in amino acids: CASSTGQGYEQYF. The CDR3 DNA sequence: TGTGCCAGCTCGACGGGACAGGGATACGAGCAGTACTTC.

This clonotype was recorded many times. This chain uses TRBV6-2 or TRBV6-3 with TRBJ2-2; 7 bases are a match to TRBD1. Germline values: CDR1 MNHEY, CDR2 SVGEGT. Losses at the gene ends were 5 bases for V and 5 bases for J; bases not matched to a gene: 8. The CDR3 is 15 residues long. The CDR3 nucleotides are TGTGCCAGCAGTCGGACAGGCACACTAACCGGGGAGCTGTTTTTT. It is translated as CASSRTGTLTGELFF.

This sequence joins TRBV10-2 and TRBJ2-5; tentative D call: TRBD1 (7 bases). V lost 2 bases and J lost 5, with 9 bases in between. CDR1 WSHSY and CDR2 SAAADI come from the germline V gene. The CDR3 totals 13 residues. CDR3 sequence reads: CASSEGGGETQYF. In DNA form, the CDR3 reads TGCGCCAGCAGTGAGGGAGGGGGCGAGACCCAGTACTTC.

This clonotype showed up many times. The chain uses TRBV7-9 and TRBJ2-3; no firm D call. Germline assignment: CDR1 SEHNR and CDR2 FQNEAQ (reference sequence). The CDR3 is made up of 12 amino acids. Trimming removed 4 bases at V and 3 bases at J, with 5 bases between. The CDR3 is CASSSITDTQYF. CDR3 nucleotides: TGTGCCAGCAGCTCTATTACAGATACGCAGTATTTT.

The V and J genes are TRBV20-1 and TRBJ2-2; D remains ambiguous. V shed 2 bases and J shed 1 base, with 8 bases lying between them. Germline CDR1 is DFQATT and CDR2 is SNEGSKA (reference sequence). This CDR3 has 14 amino acids. The CDR3 region is CSARPFGNTGELFF. The CDR3 DNA is TGCAGTGCTAGACCCTTCGGGAACACCGGGGAGCTGTTTTTT.

This clonotype was counted between two and nine times. The chain carries TRBV7-3 and TRBJ1-1; D gene uncertain. Trimming removed 1 base from V and 6 bases from J, with 9 bases in between. The germline gives CDR1 SGHTA, CDR2 FQGTGA. The CDR3 totals 13 residues. CDR3 nucleotide sequence: TGTGCCAGCAGCTTAAGGTCAACGGCTGAAGCTTTCTTT. Amino acid sequence: CASSLRSTAEAFF.

In its sample, this clonotype was seen many times. The chain joins TRBV7-8 to TRBJ2-1; D not resolved. V dropped 8 bases and J dropped 9 bases, with 8 bases sitting between them. This CDR3 has 10 amino acids. CDR1 is SGHVS, CDR2 FQNEAQ, per germline. The DNA for the CDR3 is TGTGCCAGCGCTGCCCGTGAGCAGTTCTTC. Translation gives CASAAREQFF.

This clonotype was observed at least ten times. The chain employs TRBV7-8 and TRBJ2-7; tentative D call: TRBD1 (6 bases). The V end was cut by 1 base, the J end by 5 bases, with 9 bases between. The CDR3 totals 13 residues. The germline V gene encodes CDR1 SGHVS and CDR2 FQNEAQ. DNA for the CDR3: TGTGCCAGCAGCTTAGGTCAGGGGAACGAGCAGTACTTC. Translation gives CASSLGQGNEQYF.

This clonotype was counted ten times or more. The rearrangement joins TRBV7-2 to TRBJ1-5, with 9 positions matching TRBD1. V dropped 5 bases and J dropped 5; count of bases not matched to a gene: 4. Germline CDR1 is SGHTA and CDR2 is FQGNSA. This CDR3 region has 14 residues. Here the CDR3 DNA reads TGTGCCAGCAGCCTATGGACAGGGGATCAGCCCCAGCATTTT. Its translation is CASSLWTGDQPQHF.

This chain links TRBV4-1 with TRBJ2-7; 10 positions agree with TRBD1. The CDR3 length is 16 residues. V lost 5 bases, J lost 2 bases, and 9 bases stayed unmatched. The germline gives CDR1 MGHRA, CDR2 YSYEKL. CDR3 in amino acids: CASSGGPGTGAYEQYF. The CDR3 DNA follows: TGCGCCAGCAGCGGAGGCCCCGGGACAGGGGCCTACGAGCAGTACTTC.

This sequence joins TRBV7-2 and TRBJ1-4; a possible D gene is TRBD1 (5 bases). Germline loops: CDR1 SGHTA, CDR2 FQGNSA. V lost 4 bases and J 7 bases, leaving 10 bases between the germline ends. The CDR3 is 13 residues long. In DNA form, the CDR3 reads TGTGCCAGCAGCTCGGGGCCCGTTGAAAAACTGTTTTTT. It yields the protein CASSSGPVEKLFF.

This clonotype was seen at least ten times. The gene calls are TRBV12-3 or TRBV12-4 and TRBJ1-5, with D hard to call. This CDR3 region has 14 residues. Between the trimmed V and J ends, which lost 0 bases and 4 bases, there was a span of 7 bases. DNA of the CDR3: TGTGCCAGCAGTTTAGCCCCCACGAATCAGCCCCAGCATTTT. Translating gives CASSLAPTNQPQHF.

This clonotype was seen more than once but under ten times. The V and J genes are TRBV19 and TRBJ2-7, with a possible D match to TRBD2 (6 bases). The CDR3 sequence is 14 residues long. Germline V gene data show CDR1 as LNHDA and CDR2 as SQIVND (reference sequence). V shed 3 bases and J shed 3 bases, with 12 bases lying between them. The CDR3: CASSILSGDYEQYF. The CDR3 coding sequence is TGTGCCAGTAGTATCCTCTCGGGGGACTACGAGCAGTACTTC.